Here is one TCR beta chain with its context. Its antigen is unidentified. The data stem from a study of CD8 T cells in ankylosing spondylitis. The study, taken as a whole, reports: Blood from ankylosing spondylitis patients appeared to carry a characteristic roughly 8-variant TCR beta motif.

TCRdb reprocessed the 5' RACE reads via MiXCR and lists one record per CDR3 protein. The sample has more than 60,000 distinct CDR3 sequences; approximately 5.7% are singletons. Sequenced sample: synovial fluid, either unsorted or a sorted T cell fraction (not recorded which). The receptor comes from a male donor with ankylosing spondylitis.

The CDR3 region is CASSQGLGTQYF. CDR3 nucleotides: TGTGCCAGCAGCCAAGGATTGGGTACGCAGTATTTT. V is TRBV7-3 and J is TRBJ2-3; D not resolved. This CDR3 spans 12 amino acids. Trimming took 5 bases from V and 8 from J, leaving 11 bases between them. Germline V gives CDR1 SGHTA, CDR2 FQGTGA.